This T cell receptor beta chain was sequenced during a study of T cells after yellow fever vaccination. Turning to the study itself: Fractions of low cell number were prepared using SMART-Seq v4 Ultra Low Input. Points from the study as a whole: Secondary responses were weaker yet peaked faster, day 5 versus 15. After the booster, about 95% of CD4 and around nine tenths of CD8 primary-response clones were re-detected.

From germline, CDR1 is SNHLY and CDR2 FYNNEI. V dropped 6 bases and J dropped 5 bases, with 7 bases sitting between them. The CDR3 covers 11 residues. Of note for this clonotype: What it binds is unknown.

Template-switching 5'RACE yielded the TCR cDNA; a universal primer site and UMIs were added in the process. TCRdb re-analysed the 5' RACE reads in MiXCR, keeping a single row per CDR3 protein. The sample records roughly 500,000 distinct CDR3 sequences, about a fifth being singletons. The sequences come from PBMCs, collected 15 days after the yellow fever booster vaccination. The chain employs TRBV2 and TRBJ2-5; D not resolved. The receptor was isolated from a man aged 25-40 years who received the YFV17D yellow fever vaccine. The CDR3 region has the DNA TGTGCCAGCAGAGATTGGGAGACCCAGTACTTC. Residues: CASRDWETQYF.